These 32 T cell receptor beta chains came from one sample sequenced in a study of blood T cell repertoires in COVID-19. The data were produced by immunoSEQ multiplex PCR, yet TCRdb's version contains in-frame clones alone and is incomplete. The table lists under 200,000 clones, around 80% of them singletons. Sequenced sample: peripheral blood. These receptors came from a woman of 80 years or more with active or convalescent COVID-19.

The chain uses TRBV5-1 and TRBJ2-5, with 7 bases matching TRBD1. The CDR3 has 14 residues. Looked up from germline, CDR1 is SGHRS and CDR2 is YFSETQ. J lost 2 bases, V lost 4 bases, and 5 bases had no gene match. The chain's CDR3 is CASSPQDRQETQYF. The CDR3 bases are TGCGCCAGCAGCCCCCAGGACAGGCAAGAGACCCAGTACTTC. The full variable domain, its missing parts supplied by reference TRBV5-1 and TRBJ2-5, is KAGVTQTPRYLIKTRGQQVTLSCSPISGHRSVSWYQQTPGQGLQFLFEYFSETQRNKGNFPGRFSGRQFSNSRSEMNVSTLELGDSALYLCASSPQDRQETQYFGPGTRLLVL.

About this clone itself: This sample includes further DNA sequences coding for the same CDR3. The V and J genes are TRBV3-1 (or the pseudogene TRBV3-2) and TRBJ1-1; tentative D call: TRBD1 (6 bases). This CDR3 contains 13 residues. The V gene lost 0 bases and the J gene lost 4 bases, with 6 bases spanning the gap. CDR1 is LGHDT and CDR2 is YNNKEL in the germline V gene (reference sequence). The CDR3 loop reads CASSQDRGTEAFF. The CDR3 DNA is TGTGCCAGCAGCCAAGACAGGGGCACTGAAGCTTTCTTT.

V and J are TRBV18 and TRBJ1-5, with TRBD1 as a possible D gene (5 bases). Trimming took 2 bases from V and 6 from J, leaving 14 bases between them. This CDR3 has 15 amino acids. The germline V gene has CDR1 KGHSH and CDR2 LQKENI. CDR3 DNA sequence: TGTGCCAGCTCACCATCGGCAGGGCGAGGTCAGCCCCAGCATTTT. Protein product: CASSPSAGRGQPQHF. Drawing the rest from reference TRBV18 and TRBJ1-5, the complete variable domain is NAGVMQNPRHLVRRRGQEARLRCSPMKGHSHVYWYRQLPEEGLKFMVYLQKENIIDESGMPKERFSAEFPKEGPSILRIQQVVRGDSAAYFCASSPSAGRGQPQHFGDGTRLSIL.

This clone was observed a single time. V usage is TRBV3-1 (or the pseudogene TRBV3-2) and J usage is TRBJ2-2; D unclear. The germline V gene has CDR1 LGHDT and CDR2 YNNKEL (reference sequence). V lost 2 bases to trimming and J lost 2 bases, with 3 bases between them. The CDR3 is made up of 13 amino acids. This chain's CDR3 is CASSQLNTGELFF. DNA for the CDR3: TGTGCCAGCAGCCAACTTAACACCGGGGAGCTGTTTTTT.

Points on this clone: A read error may account for a junction end that differs from germline. The CDR3 is CSARDLDYNRF. In nucleotides, the CDR3 is TGCAGTGCTAGAGATCTAGACTACAACCGATTC. The chain employs TRBV20-1 and TRBJ2-7, with D possibly matching TRBD2 (5 bases). The CDR3 sequence is 11 residues long. Germline V CDR1 and CDR2: DFQATT, SNEGSKA (reference sequence).

This CDR3 is CASRATGFQKNIQYF. Here the CDR3 DNA reads TGTGCCAGCAGGGCCACAGGGTTCCAAAAAAACATTCAGTACTTC. The chain has TRBV6-5 and TRBJ2-4; D might be TRBD1 (6 bases). Germline CDR1 MNHEY, CDR2 SVGAGI. V was shortened by 6 bases and J by 4 bases, with 16 bases between the two germline ends. This CDR3 is built from 15 residues.

The chain links TRBV7-2 to TRBJ2-2, with TRBD2 identical over 9 bases. This CDR3 is built from 15 residues. V trimming: 2 bases; J trimming: 6 bases; junction bases outside the gene matches: 4. Per the germline V gene, CDR1 is SGHTA and CDR2 is FQGNSA. DNA of the CDR3: TGTGCCAGCAGCTTACTAGCGGGGATCGCCGGGGAGCTGTTTTTT. Encoded protein: CASSLLAGIAGELFF.

This clone has only one observation. The gene calls are TRBV7-2 and TRBJ2-7; TRBD1 matches at 7 bases. J was trimmed by 3 bases and V by 1 base; bases with no gene match: 0. This CDR3 spans 13 amino acids. From germline, CDR1 is SGHTA and CDR2 FQGNSA. This CDR3 reads CASSLGTGYEQYF. CDR3 sequence (DNA): TGTGCCAGCAGCTTAGGGACAGGCTACGAGCAGTACTTC.

V is TRBV6-5 and J is TRBJ1-2; possibly TRBD1 for D (5 bases). Germline-derived CDR1 and CDR2 are MNHEY and SVGAGI. The V end lost 4 bases, the J end lost 1 base, and 10 bases lay between the germline ends. The CDR3 length is 14 residues. The CDR3 region is CASSLGLNNYGYTF. CDR3 sequence (DNA): TGTGCCAGCAGTTTGGGACTCAATAACTATGGCTACACCTTC.

The chain couples TRBV7-8 to TRBJ2-2, with 11 bases aligning to TRBD2. CDR1 is SGHVS and CDR2 is FQNEAQ in the germline V gene. The trim removed 4 bases at V and 1 base at J, leaving 8 bases unmatched. This CDR3 has 18 residues. The DNA for the CDR3 is TGTGCCAGCAGCTCCACGCGGGGACTAGCGGTGAACACCGGGGAGCTGTTTTTT. Residues: CASSSTRGLAVNTGELFF. The full variable domain, completed using reference TRBV7-8 and TRBJ2-2, is GAGVSQSPRYKVAKRGQDVALRCDPISGHVSLFWYQQALGQGPEFLTYFQNEAQLDKSGLPSDRFFAERPEGSVSTLKIQRTQQEDSAVYLCASSSTRGLAVNTGELFFGEGSRLTVL.

The chain joins TRBV6-2 or TRBV6-3 to TRBJ2-2; TRBD1 matches 7 bases. The CDR3 contains 15 residues. The J segment lost 3 bases and the V segment lost 4 bases, leaving 5 bases of the junction unmatched. In germline, CDR1 is MNHEY, CDR2 SVGEGT. CDR3 in DNA: TGTGCCAGCAGTTCCTCTGACAGGGACACCGGGGAGCTGTTTTTT. The encoded protein is CASSSSDRDTGELFF.

The genes are TRBV7-9 and TRBJ1-3, with D tentatively TRBD1 (6 bases). Germline V gene lookup returns CDR1 SEHNR and CDR2 FQNEAQ (reference sequence). V was clipped by 1 base and J by 0 bases, with 13 bases between them. The CDR3 has 17 amino acids. CDR3 nucleotides: TGTGCCAGCAGCTTAGGGGAGGGGGTACCCTCTGGAAACACCATATATTTT. This codes for CASSLGEGVPSGNTIYF. Combining the CDR3 with reference TRBV7-9 and TRBJ1-3 gives the whole variable domain DTGVSQNPRHKITKRGQNVTFRCDPISEHNRLYWYRQTLGQGPEFLTYFQNEAQLEKSRLLSDRFSAERPKGSFSTLEIQRTEQGDSAMYLCASSLGEGVPSGNTIYFGEGSWLTVV.

The V call is TRBV6-6, the J call TRBJ2-7; 10 positions match TRBD2. The CDR3 is 16 residues long. The V gene's germline CDR1 is MNHNY and CDR2 SVGAGI (reference sequence). J gave up 4 bases and V 2 bases, and 8 bases lay outside the gene matches. CDR3 nucleotide sequence: TGTGCCAGCAGTTACACTCCTAGCGGGGGACAGTACGAGCAGTACTTC. Translation gives CASSYTPSGGQYEQYF.

This clone occurred once. The CDR3 DNA follows: TGCAGCGTTGTTCAGATTGCGGGCACAGCTTTCTTT. Translated: CSVVQIAGTAFF. The V gene is TRBV29-1, the J gene TRBJ1-1, with D hard to call. The length of the CDR3 is 12 residues. Germline-derived CDR1 and CDR2 are SQVTM and ANQGSEA. V was trimmed by 4 bases and J by 10 bases, leaving 16 bases between them. Full variable domain (remainder filled in from reference TRBV29-1 and TRBJ1-1): SAVISQKPSRDICQRGTSLTIQCQVDSQVTMMFWYRQQPGQSLTLIATANQGSEATYESGFVIDKFPISRPNLTFSTLTVSNMSPEDSSIYLCSVVQIAGTAFFGQGTRLTVV.

V gene TRBV19 combines with J gene TRBJ2-5, with 10 positions matching TRBD2. CDR3 length: 13 amino acids. Germline V CDR1 and CDR2: LNHDA, SQIVND (reference sequence). The ends lost 8 bases at V and 5 bases at J; junction bases unmatched: 5. CDR3 DNA: TGTGCCAGTGCAGCGGGGGGGCCGGAGACCCAGTACTTC. This encodes CASAAGGPETQYF.

The chain employs TRBV6-5 and TRBJ1-4, with 9 bases matching TRBD1. The CDR3 is 16 residues long. Per germline, CDR1 MNHEY and CDR2 SVGAGI. Germline trimming cut 0 bases from V and 11 bases from J; bases unmatched to any gene: 10. CDR3 nucleotides: TGTGCCAGCAGTTACTCTTCCGGGACAGGGAGTGAGAAACTGTTTTTT. This sequence encodes CASSYSSGTGSEKLFF.

This sequence joins TRBV7-9 and TRBJ2-2; D is possibly TRBD1 (7 bases). V lost 5 bases and J lost 3, with 19 bases in between. The germline V gene has CDR1 SEHNR and CDR2 FQNEAQ (reference sequence). The CDR3 runs 17 residues. Written as DNA, the CDR3 is TGTGCCAGCAGCCAAGACAGGGACTTTTCGGACACCGGGGAGCTGTTTTTT. It is translated as CASSQDRDFSDTGELFF.

This chain links TRBV6-1 with TRBJ2-2, with 11 bases identical to TRBD1. The CDR3 has 16 amino acids. J was trimmed by 0 bases and V by 4 bases; bases with no gene match: 1. Germline values: CDR1 MNHNS, CDR2 SASEGT. In nucleotides, the CDR3 is TGTGCCAGCAGTGGGGGACAGGGGGCGAACACCGGGGAGCTGTTTTTT. As protein: CASSGGQGANTGELFF.

V is TRBV2 and J is TRBJ2-3; TRBD2 matches at 11 bases. CDR1 is SNHLY and CDR2 is FYNNEI in the germline V gene. CDR3 size: 18 residues. Trimming took 4 bases from V and 2 from J; bases not matched to a gene: 11. The CDR3 reads CASSVTGGTSGNTDTQYF. The CDR3 DNA reads TGTGCCAGCAGTGTGACGGGTGGGACTAGCGGAAACACAGATACGCAGTATTTT.

This clone was picked up one time. The genes are TRBV5-4 and TRBJ2-4, with TRBD1 identical over 9 bases. The length of the CDR3 is 18 residues. Germline V gene lookup returns CDR1 SGHNT and CDR2 YYREEE (reference sequence). Trimming at V came to 4 bases and at J to 1 base, leaving 12 bases not matched to a gene. CDR3 in amino acids: CASSRGDRVLSAKNIQYF. The CDR3 nucleotides read TGTGCCAGCAGCCGTGGGGACAGGGTACTCTCCGCCAAAAACATTCAGTACTTC.

The chain employs TRBV6-4 and TRBJ2-7; D remains unclear. Trimming removed 5 bases from V and 4 bases from J, with 15 bases in between. Germline CDR1 reads MRHNA; CDR2 reads SNTAGT. The length of the CDR3 is 14 residues. As DNA, the CDR3 is TGTGCCAGCAGTTTGAGTACTGGAGAGTACGAGCAGTACTTC. This translates into CASSLSTGEYEQYF.

This chain connects TRBV6-4 to TRBJ2-7; the D is unclear. The germline V gene encodes CDR1 MRHNA and CDR2 SNTAGT. The CDR3 has 15 amino acids. The V and J ends lost 2 bases and 7 bases respectively, with 18 bases between them. CDR3 sequence reads: CASSDRSAWSEEQYF. The CDR3 DNA follows: TGTGCCAGCAGTGACCGGTCGGCTTGGTCGGAGGAGCAGTACTTC.

This chain links TRBV6-2 or TRBV6-3 with TRBJ2-3, with 8 bases identical to TRBD2. CDR3 length: 16 amino acids. The germline CDR1 and CDR2 sequences are MNHEY and SVGEGT. Germline trimming cut 5 bases from V and 2 bases from J; bases unmatched to any gene: 9. The CDR3 coding sequence is TGTGCCAGCAGTAAACCATTAGCGGGGCACACAGATACGCAGTATTTT. It is translated as CASSKPLAGHTDTQYF.

The table lists this clone with a count of one. The V gene is TRBV3-1 (or the pseudogene TRBV3-2), the J gene TRBJ2-7, with TRBD1 identical over 8 bases. Germline CDR1 and CDR2: LGHDT and YNNKEL (reference sequence). V gave up 4 bases and J gave up 7 bases; unmatched junction bases: 12. This CDR3 is built from 15 residues. The CDR3 DNA reads TGTGCCAGCAGCCTAGGGACAGGAGCCGGTGGGGAGCAGTACTTC. It specifies CASSLGTGAGGEQYF.

The chain employs TRBV5-1 and TRBJ1-5, with D perhaps TRBD1 (5 bases). V dropped 4 bases and J dropped 2 bases, with 10 bases sitting between them. The CDR3 consists of 14 residues. From germline, CDR1 is SGHRS and CDR2 YFSETQ. DNA of the CDR3: TGCGCCAGCAGCCGGGGGAGTGGCAATCAGCCCCAGCATTTT. Protein: CASSRGSGNQPQHF.

This rearrangement joins TRBV11-3 to TRBJ1-2, with 8 bases aligning to TRBD1. This CDR3 has 15 amino acids. V shed 4 bases, J shed 3 bases, and the junction held 7 bases outside the gene matches. The germline V gene has CDR1 SGHNT and CDR2 YENEEA. The CDR3 nucleotides are TGTGCCAGCAGCTCCTGGACAGGGAGGGACTATGGCTACACCTTC. This sequence encodes CASSSWTGRDYGYTF.

The chain carries TRBV18 and TRBJ2-1, with TRBD1 identical over 8 bases. The CDR3 covers 15 residues. The germline gives CDR1 KGHSH, CDR2 LQKENI. The V segment lost 3 bases and the J segment 3 bases; nucleotides outside the gene matches: 4. CDR3 protein: CASSPPGQVYNEQFF. The CDR3 DNA sequence: TGTGCCAGCTCACCTCCGGGACAGGTCTACAATGAGCAGTTCTTC.

The chain is built from TRBV3-1 (or the pseudogene TRBV3-2) and TRBJ1-1; TRBD1 is a possible D gene (6 bases). Trimming stripped 3 bases from V and 5 bases from J, with 13 bases between. This CDR3 is built from 14 residues. Germline assignment: CDR1 LGHDT and CDR2 YNNKEL (reference sequence). The CDR3, as DNA: TGTGCCAGCAGCCAGGAGGAGAGGGGGACTGAAGCTTTCTTT. As protein: CASSQEERGTEAFF.

On this clone: At one end the junction does not follow the germline gene, possibly because of a read error. The chain couples TRBV7-9 to TRBJ2-3; maybe TRBD1 (6 bases). Germline V lookup: CDR1 SEHNR, CDR2 FQNEAQ (reference sequence). The CDR3 totals 14 residues. CDR3 in amino acids: CASTYAGAGTPWSF. As DNA, the CDR3 is TGTGCCAGCACCTATGCAGGGGCCGGGACCCCTTGGTCTTTT.

This chain uses TRBV5-1 with TRBJ1-2; 9 bases map to TRBD1. CDR3 length equals 14 residues. V shed 3 bases and J 8 bases; nucleotides not matched to a gene: 8. Germline CDR1 is SGHRS and CDR2 is YFSETQ. CDR3 in amino acids: CASSSGDRVQGYTF. DNA of the CDR3: TGCGCCAGCAGCTCCGGGGACAGGGTCCAAGGCTACACCTTC. The full variable domain, in which reference TRBV5-1 and TRBJ1-2 provide the parts outside the CDR3, is KAGVTQTPRYLIKTRGQQVTLSCSPISGHRSVSWYQQTPGQGLQFLFEYFSETQRNKGNFPGRFSGRQFSNSRSEMNVSTLELGDSALYLCASSSGDRVQGYTFGSGTRLTVV.

The V gene is TRBV18, the J gene TRBJ1-3, with a possible D match to TRBD1 (6 bases). Germline V gene sequence: CDR1 KGHSH, CDR2 LQKENI. Trimming stripped 1 base from V and 1 base from J, with 14 bases between. The CDR3 runs 17 residues. The CDR3 DNA reads as TGTGCCAGCTCACCACTGGCACAGGGAAATTCTGGAAACACCATATATTTT. The encoded protein is CASSPLAQGNSGNTIYF.

This sequence joins TRBV2 and TRBJ2-7, with TRBD2 as a possible D gene (5 bases). This CDR3 comprises 13 residues. Germline assignment: CDR1 SNHLY and CDR2 FYNNEI. Trimming removed 6 bases at V and 3 bases at J, with 12 bases between. For the CDR3, the DNA is TGTGCCAGCAGCTCCGGGGTCAACTACGAGCAGTACTTC. Translated: CASSSGVNYEQYF. The full variable domain, rest sourced from reference TRBV2 and TRBJ2-7, is EPEVTQTPSHQVTQMGQEVILRCVPISNHLYFYWYRQILGQKVEFLVSFYNNEISEKSEIFDDQFSVERPDGSNFTLKIRSTKLEDSAMYFCASSSGVNYEQYFGPGTRLTVT.